A selection of T cell receptor beta chains follows, all from one sample in a study of PD-L1 blockade in urothelial cancer. The data were produced by immunoSEQ multiplex PCR, yet TCRdb's version contains in-frame clones alone and is incomplete. The sample consists of about 43,000 clones, 88% of them appearing once. Specimen: PBMCs, collected around atezolizumab (anti-PD-L1) treatment. The receptors here all came from a woman between 55 and 75 years old with urothelial cancer. The CDR3 runs from the conserved cysteine through the conserved F or W. Each record gives: V gene, clone size, J gene, D gene, CDR3 protein, CDR3 DNA. A D gene is named only where the DNA matches it firmly. Only some rows state a clone size, as once, few, many or a class for expanded clones.

TRBV4-2	NA	TRBJ2-3	TRBD2	CASSQASGGYTDTQYF	TGTGCCAGCAGCCAAGCTAGCGGGGGTTACACAGATACGCAGTATTTT
TRBV19	NA	TRBJ2-3	NA	CASSPGRAGKWSDTQYF	TGTGCCAGTAGTCCCGGACGGGCGGGAAAGTGGTCAGATACGCAGTATTTT
TRBV19	NA	TRBJ1-4	TRBD1	CASTPGTGLNEKLFF	TGTGCCAGTACCCCGGGGACAGGTCTTAATGAAAAACTGTTTTTT
TRBV9	NA	TRBJ2-6	NA	CASSVVGGAGANVLTF	TGTGCCAGCAGCGTAGTTGGGGGCGCTGGGGCCAACGTCCTGACTTTC
TRBV7-2	NA	TRBJ2-7	NA	CASRGWQGSYEQYF	TGTGCCAGCAGGGGGTGGCAGGGGTCCTACGAGCAGTACTTC
TRBV18	NA	TRBJ2-5	TRBD2	CASSPRTSGSKETQYF	TGTGCCAGCTCACCTCGGACTAGCGGGAGTAAGGAGACCCAGTACTTC
TRBV5-4	few	TRBJ2-1	TRBD2	CASSRGLAGRGSYNEQFF	TGTGCCAGCAGCCGCGGACTAGCGGGAAGGGGCTCCTACAATGAGCAGTTCTTC
TRBV15	NA	TRBJ1-2	NA	CATSRVGGGYGYTF	TGTGCCACCAGCAGAGTGGGAGGGGGCTATGGCTACACCTTC
TRBV5-4	NA	TRBJ2-2	TRBD2	CASSPTGTSKTGELFF	TGTGCCAGCAGTCCCACCGGGACTAGCAAGACCGGGGAGCTGTTTTTT
TRBV29-1	NA	TRBJ2-5	TRBD1	CSANTGGGRTQYF	TGCAGCGCCAATACAGGGGGTGGGAGGACCCAGTACTTC
TRBV7-2	once	TRBJ2-7	NA	CASRRNYHDEQYF	TGTGCCAGCAGACGAAACTATCACGACGAGCAGTACTTC
TRBV10-2	NA	TRBJ2-1	TRBD1	CASNAQGAGNEQFF	TGCGCCAGCAATGCACAGGGGGCTGGGAATGAGCAGTTCTTC
TRBV18	NA	TRBJ1-2	TRBD1	CASSRDREDGYTF	TGTGCCAGCTCACGTGACAGGGAGGATGGCTACACCTTC
TRBV10-3	NA	TRBJ2-2	NA	CAISETAGGLAGELFF	TGTGCCATCAGCGAAACTGCAGGGGGGCTCGCCGGGGAGCTGTTTTTT
TRBV5-4	NA	TRBJ2-3	NA	CADRDTTSTDTQYF	TGTGCCGACCGGGACACAACTAGCACAGATACGCAGTATTTT
TRBV5-4	NA	TRBJ2-7	TRBD2	CASSLPSGADEEQYF	TGTGCCAGCAGCTTGCCTAGCGGAGCAGATGAAGAGCAGTACTTC
TRBV5-1	NA	TRBJ2-1	NA	CASGQGPPYNEQFF	TGCGCCAGTGGCCAGGGGCCCCCCTACAATGAGCAGTTCTTC
TRBV5-1	NA	TRBJ1-4	NA	CATIDRSNEKLFF	TGCGCCACCATTGACAGATCTAATGAAAAACTGTTTTTT
TRBV2	NA	TRBJ1-5	NA	CASRDAGNNQPQHF	TGTGCCAGCAGAGACGCAGGGAACAATCAGCCCCAGCATTTT
TRBV5-1	NA	TRBJ1-5	TRBD1	CASSTGTGANQPQHF	TGCGCCAGCAGCACCGGGACAGGGGCTAATCAGCCCCAGCATTTT
TRBV7-3	NA	TRBJ2-1	TRBD2	CASSSIAGSSDEQFF	TGTGCCAGCAGCTCTATAGCGGGTAGCAGCGATGAGCAGTTCTTC
TRBV6-5	NA	TRBJ2-1	NA	CASGGLNNEQFF	TGTGCCAGCGGAGGGTTGAACAATGAGCAGTTCTTC
TRBV6-5	NA	TRBJ2-1	TRBD2	CASSLTSGRALNEQFF	TGTGCCAGCAGTTTGACTAGCGGGAGGGCCCTCAATGAGCAGTTCTTC
TRBV5-1	NA	TRBJ2-2	NA	CASSLKEHTGELFF	TGCGCCAGCAGCTTGAAAGAGCACACCGGGGAGCTGTTTTTT
TRBV19	NA	TRBJ2-4	NA	CASSIDLGLWRDRENIQYF	TGTGCCAGTAGTATAGATCTAGGGTTGTGGCGGGATAGGGAAAACATTCAGTACTTC
TRBV10-3	few	TRBJ2-1	NA	CAISDSLAYNEQFF	TGTGCCATCAGTGATTCGTTAGCTTACAATGAGCAGTTCTTC
TRBV5-8	NA	TRBJ1-5	TRBD1	CASSGKTGASNQPQHF	TGTGCCAGCAGCGGCAAGACAGGGGCTAGCAATCAGCCCCAGCATTTT
TRBV6-5	NA	TRBJ2-7	NA	CASSSGRVCGEQYF	TGTGCCAGCAGTTCCGGTCGTGTCTGTGGCGAGCAGTACTTC
TRBV7-9	NA	TRBJ1-2	TRBD1	CASSLGGQGAPGYTF	TGTGCCAGCAGCTTAGGGGGACAGGGGGCACCTGGCTACACCTTC
TRBV2	NA	TRBJ1-4	TRBD1	CASSGDRGNEKLFF	TGTGCCAGCAGCGGGGACAGGGGGAATGAAAAACTGTTTTTT
TRBV11-2	NA	TRBJ2-5	NA	CASSLEGRPQETQYF	TGTGCCAGCAGCTTAGAGGGCAGGCCCCAAGAGACCCAGTACTTC
TRBV5-6	NA	TRBJ2-7	NA	CASSSQGTSYEQYF	TGTGCCAGCAGCTCGCAGGGGACCTCCTACGAGCAGTACTTC
TRBV10-3	NA	TRBJ2-1	TRBD2	CAISETGTSGNNEQFF	TGTGCCATCAGTGAAACGGGGACTAGCGGGAACAATGAGCAGTTCTTC
TRBV21-1	NA	TRBJ2-7	NA	CASSKPSHCETGAYEQYF	TGTGCCAGCAGCAAACCAAGTCATTGCGAGACAGGGGCCTACGAGCAGTACTTC
TRBV7-9	NA	TRBJ2-1	TRBD2	CASSMGLAGGPPNEQFF	TGTGCCAGCAGCATGGGACTAGCGGGAGGGCCCCCCAATGAGCAGTTCTTC
TRBV11-2	NA	TRBJ2-7	TRBD1	CASSLIQGAGEQYF	TGTGCCAGCAGCTTAATCCAGGGGGCGGGCGAGCAGTACTTC
TRBV6-6	NA	TRBJ1-2	NA	CASSLGQNYGYTF	TGTGCCAGCAGCTTAGGACAGAACTATGGCTACACCTTC
TRBV2	NA	TRBJ1-4	TRBD1	CASRAGDRYNEKLFF	TGTGCCAGCCGTGCAGGGGACAGGTATAATGAAAAACTGTTTTTT
TRBV9	NA	TRBJ2-2	NA	CASSVVFSSRPGELFF	TGTGCCAGCAGCGTAGTGTTTAGCAGTCGCCCCGGGGAGCTGTTTTTT
TRBV18	NA	TRBJ1-5	NA	CASSLSTGNSNQPQHF	TGTGCCAGCTCTCTCTCGACGGGAAATAGCAATCAGCCCCAGCATTTT
TRBV7-2	NA	TRBJ2-1	NA	CASSLALDIEQFF	TGTGCCAGCAGCTTAGCGTTGGACATAGAGCAGTTCTTC
TRBV5-1	NA	TRBJ2-1	NA	CASREGVEQFF	TGCGCCAGCAGGGAGGGCGTTGAGCAGTTCTTC
TRBV5-1	NA	TRBJ2-5	NA	CASSPQGEGWETQYF	TGCGCCAGCAGCCCACAGGGAGAGGGTTGGGAGACCCAGTACTTC
TRBV28	NA	TRBJ1-1	TRBD1	CASSSGGRNTEAFF	TGTGCCAGCAGTTCAGGGGGCCGGAACACTGAAGCTTTCTTT
TRBV4-3	once	TRBJ2-2	TRBD1	CASSQDGGRGLTSWGTGELFF	TGCGCCAGCAGCCAAGATGGCGGCAGGGGGCTCACCTCTTGGGGTACCGGGGAGCTGTTTTTT
TRBV9	NA	TRBJ1-2	TRBD1	CASSPSSIRQGAYGYTF	TGTGCCAGCAGCCCCAGCTCCATTAGACAGGGCGCCTATGGCTACACCTTC
TRBV18	NA	TRBJ2-2	TRBD2	CASSPPDGRAVELFF	TGTGCCAGCTCACCCCCCGACGGGAGGGCCGTGGAGCTGTTTTTT
TRBV19	NA	TRBJ2-7	TRBD1	CASSMGAGTGGDEQYF	TGTGCCAGTAGTATGGGCGCCGGGACAGGGGGCGACGAGCAGTACTTC